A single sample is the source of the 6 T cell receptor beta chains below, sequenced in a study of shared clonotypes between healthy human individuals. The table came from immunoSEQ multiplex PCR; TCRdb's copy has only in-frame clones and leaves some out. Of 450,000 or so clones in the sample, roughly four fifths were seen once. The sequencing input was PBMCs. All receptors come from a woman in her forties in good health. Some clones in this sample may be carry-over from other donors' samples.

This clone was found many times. CDR3 protein: CASSLDGEQYF. The CDR3 DNA reads TGCGCCAGCAGCTTGGATGGGGAGCAGTACTTC. The chain combines TRBV5-1 with TRBJ2-5, with TRBD2 as a possible D gene (5 bases). The V gene's germline CDR1 is SGHRS and CDR2 YFSETQ. V lost 0 bases to trimming and J lost 11 bases, with 8 bases between them. CDR3 length equals 11 residues.

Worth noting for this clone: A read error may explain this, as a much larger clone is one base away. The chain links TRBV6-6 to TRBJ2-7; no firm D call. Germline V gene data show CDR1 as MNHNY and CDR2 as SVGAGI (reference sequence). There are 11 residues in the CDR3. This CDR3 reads CACRLLYEQYF. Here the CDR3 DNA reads TGTGCCTGCAGGCTACTCTACGAGCAGTACTTC.

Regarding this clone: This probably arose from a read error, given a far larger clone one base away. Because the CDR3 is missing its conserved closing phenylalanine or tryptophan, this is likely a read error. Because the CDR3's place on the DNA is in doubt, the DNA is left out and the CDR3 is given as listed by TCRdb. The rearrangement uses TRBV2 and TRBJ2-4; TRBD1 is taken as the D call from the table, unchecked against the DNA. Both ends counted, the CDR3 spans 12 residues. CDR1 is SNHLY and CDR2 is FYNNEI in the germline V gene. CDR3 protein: CASSERKTLGHL.

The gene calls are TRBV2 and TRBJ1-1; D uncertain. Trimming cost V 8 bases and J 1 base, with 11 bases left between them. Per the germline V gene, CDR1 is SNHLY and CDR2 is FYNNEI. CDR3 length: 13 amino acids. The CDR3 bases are TGTGCCAGCGGGGAGGGTTGGAACACTGAAGCTTTCTTT. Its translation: CASGEGWNTEAFF.

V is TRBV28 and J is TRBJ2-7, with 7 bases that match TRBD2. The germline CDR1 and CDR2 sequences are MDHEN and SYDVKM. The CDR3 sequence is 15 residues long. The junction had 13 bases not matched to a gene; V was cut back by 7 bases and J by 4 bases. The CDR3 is CASKFEGGGEYEQYF. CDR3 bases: TGTGCCAGCAAGTTTGAGGGCGGGGGAGAATACGAGCAGTACTTC.

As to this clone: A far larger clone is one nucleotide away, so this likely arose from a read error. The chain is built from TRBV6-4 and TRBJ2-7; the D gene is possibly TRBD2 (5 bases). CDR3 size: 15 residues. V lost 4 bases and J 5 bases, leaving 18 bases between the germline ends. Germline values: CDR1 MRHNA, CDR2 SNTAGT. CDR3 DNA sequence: TGTGCCAGCAGTGCGGTATTAGTGGGAGTTGACGAGCAGTACTTC. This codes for CASSAVLVGVDEQYF.